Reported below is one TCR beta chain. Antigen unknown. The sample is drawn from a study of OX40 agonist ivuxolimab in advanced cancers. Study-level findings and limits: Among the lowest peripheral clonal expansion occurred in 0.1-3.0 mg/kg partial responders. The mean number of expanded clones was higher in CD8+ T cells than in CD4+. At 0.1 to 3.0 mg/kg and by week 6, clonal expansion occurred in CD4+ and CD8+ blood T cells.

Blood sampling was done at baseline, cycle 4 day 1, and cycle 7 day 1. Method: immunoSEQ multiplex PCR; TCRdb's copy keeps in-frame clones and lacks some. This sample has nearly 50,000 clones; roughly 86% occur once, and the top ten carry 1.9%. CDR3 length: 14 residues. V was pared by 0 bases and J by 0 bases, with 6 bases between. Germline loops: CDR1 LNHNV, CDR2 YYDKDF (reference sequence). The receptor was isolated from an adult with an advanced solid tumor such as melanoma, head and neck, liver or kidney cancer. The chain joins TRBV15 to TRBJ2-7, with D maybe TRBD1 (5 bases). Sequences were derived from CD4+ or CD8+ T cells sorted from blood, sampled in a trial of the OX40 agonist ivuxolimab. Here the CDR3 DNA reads TGTGCCACCAGCAGAGAACAGGACTCCTACGAGCAGTACTTC. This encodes CATSREQDSYEQYF.